This T cell receptor (beta chain) came from a study of cytomegalovirus exposure and HLA in healthy donors. Vbeta (60) and Jbeta (13) primers were used in the PCR. Clones were read by immunoSEQ multiplex PCR, and TCRdb kept only the in-frame ones, dropping some. Of roughly 290,000 clones listed, around 90% are singletons. Germline loops: CDR1 LNHDA, CDR2 SQIVND (reference sequence). V trimming: 7 bases; J trimming: 2 bases; junction bases outside the gene matches: 3. This CDR3 has 13 amino acids. The sequencing input was PBMCs. The sequence derives from a woman between 18 and 30 years old in good health and CMV-seronegative. V is TRBV19 and J is TRBJ2-5; 8 nucleotides align to TRBD1. The CDR3 protein is CASKGTGQETQYF. CDR3 DNA sequence: TGTGCCAGTAAGGGGACAGGACAAGAGACCCAGTACTTC.